The source of this T cell receptor beta chain is a study of CD8 T cells in ankylosing spondylitis. The study's findings and limits: From matched ankylosing spondylitis synovial fluid, disease-linked clones were reportedly recovered at significantly enriched levels.

CDR1 and CDR2 (germline): SGDLS, YYNGEE. Trimming shortened V by 3 bases and J by 0 bases, and 7 bases separated the two germline ends. This CDR3 has 15 residues. Many counts were recorded for this clonotype. Its specificity is not known. Making use of molecular barcodes, quantitative 5'-RACE generated TCR beta libraries. TCRdb re-called the 5' RACE reads through MiXCR, storing one row per CDR3 protein. Of about 42,000 distinct CDR3 sequences in the sample, 2.5% to 3.5% were seen once. The sample taken for sequencing was blood, either unsorted or a sorted T cell fraction (not recorded which). V usage is TRBV9 and J usage is TRBJ2-6; D call uncertain. This TCR was recovered from a male donor with ankylosing spondylitis or in good health (not recorded which). Here the CDR3 reads CASSETPSGANVLTF. CDR3 DNA sequence: TGTGCCAGCAGCGAGACACCCTCTGGGGCCAACGTCCTGACTTTC.